The TCR beta chain under discussion was sequenced for a study of blood T cell repertoires in COVID-19. This clone showed up just once. Repertoires were generated with immunoSEQ multiplex PCR, while TCRdb's copy carries only in-frame clones and drops some. This sample has about 360,000 clones, with approximately 86% found just once. CDR3 size: 14 residues. The V segment lost 5 bases and the J segment 6 bases; nucleotides outside the gene matches: 10. Looked up from germline, CDR1 is MNHEY and CDR2 is SVGAGI. The sequenced sample consisted of peripheral blood. The genes are TRBV6-5 and TRBJ2-7; 7 bases agree with TRBD1. This receptor was identified in a human donor in a cohort sampled during active COVID-19. DNA of the CDR3: TGTGCCAGCAGTCCTAGGGGGCGCGGTGGCGAGCAGTACTTC. It encodes CASSPRGRGGEQYF.